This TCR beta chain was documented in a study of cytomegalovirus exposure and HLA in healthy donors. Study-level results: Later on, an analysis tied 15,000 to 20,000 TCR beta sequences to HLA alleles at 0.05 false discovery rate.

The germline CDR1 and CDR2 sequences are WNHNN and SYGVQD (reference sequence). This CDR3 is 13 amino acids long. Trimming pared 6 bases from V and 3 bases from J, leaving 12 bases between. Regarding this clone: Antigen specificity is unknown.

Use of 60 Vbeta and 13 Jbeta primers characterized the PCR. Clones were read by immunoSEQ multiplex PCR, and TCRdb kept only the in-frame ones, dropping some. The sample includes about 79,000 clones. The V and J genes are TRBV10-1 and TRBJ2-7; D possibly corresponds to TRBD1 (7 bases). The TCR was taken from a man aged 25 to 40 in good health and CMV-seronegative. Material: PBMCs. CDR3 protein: CASRRRGLYEQYF. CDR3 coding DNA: TGCGCCAGCAGACGGAGGGGGCTCTACGAGCAGTACTTC.